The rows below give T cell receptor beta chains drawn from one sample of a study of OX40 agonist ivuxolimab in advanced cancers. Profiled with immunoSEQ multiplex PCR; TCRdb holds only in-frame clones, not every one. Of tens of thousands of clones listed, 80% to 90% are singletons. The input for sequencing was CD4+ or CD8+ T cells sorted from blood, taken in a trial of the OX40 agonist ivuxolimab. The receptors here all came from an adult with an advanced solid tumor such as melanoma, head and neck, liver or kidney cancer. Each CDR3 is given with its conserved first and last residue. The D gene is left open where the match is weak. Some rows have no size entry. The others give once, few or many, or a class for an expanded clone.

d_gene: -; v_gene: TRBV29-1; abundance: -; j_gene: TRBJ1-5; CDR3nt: TGCAGCGCCGGCGGAGGGACACCCGATCAGCCCCAGCATTTT; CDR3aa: CSAGGGTPDQPQHF
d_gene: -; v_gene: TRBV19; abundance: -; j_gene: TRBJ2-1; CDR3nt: TGTGCCAGTAGTATACCCGACCCCCCGCGGCCAAAGCAGTTCTTC; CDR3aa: CASSIPDPPRPKQFF
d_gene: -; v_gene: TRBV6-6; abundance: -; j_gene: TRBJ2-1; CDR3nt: TGTGCCAGCAGTTTCTACCCCAGGGAGCAGTTCTTC; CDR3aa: CASSFYPREQFF
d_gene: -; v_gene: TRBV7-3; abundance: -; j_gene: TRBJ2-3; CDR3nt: TGTGCCAGCAGCCCGACATCCGACACAGATACGCAGTATTTT; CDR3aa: CASSPTSDTDTQYF
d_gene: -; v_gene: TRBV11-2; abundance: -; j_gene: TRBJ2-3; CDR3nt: TGTGCCAGCAGCTTAGTGGCTAGCGACACAGATACGCAGTATTTT; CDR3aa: CASSLVASDTDTQYF
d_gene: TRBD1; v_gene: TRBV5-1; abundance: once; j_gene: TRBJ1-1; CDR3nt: TGCGCCAGCAGCCTAGAGGGACAGGGTAGCACTGAAGCTTTCTTT; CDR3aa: CASSLEGQGSTEAFF
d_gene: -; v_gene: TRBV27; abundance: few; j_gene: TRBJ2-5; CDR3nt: TGTGCCAGCAGTTTAAGACGACAAGAGACCCAGTACTTC; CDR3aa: CASSLRRQETQYF
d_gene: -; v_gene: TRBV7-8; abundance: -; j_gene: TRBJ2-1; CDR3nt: TGTGCCAGCAGCCCACAGGTAGGTGAGCAGTTCTTC; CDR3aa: CASSPQVGEQFF
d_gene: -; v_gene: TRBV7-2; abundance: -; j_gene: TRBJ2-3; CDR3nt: TGTGCCAGCAGCTTAGGGTTTGCGACAGATACGCAGTATTTT; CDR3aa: CASSLGFATDTQYF
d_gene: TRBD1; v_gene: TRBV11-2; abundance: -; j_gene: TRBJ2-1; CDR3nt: TGTGCCAGCAGCTGGGACAGGGGAAACTACAATGAGCAGTTCTTC; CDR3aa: CASSWDRGNYNEQFF
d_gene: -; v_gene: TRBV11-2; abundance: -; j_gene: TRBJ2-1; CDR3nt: TGTGCCAGCAGCCAGCTCCACTCGAGCAATGAGCAGTTCTTC; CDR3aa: CASSQLHSSNEQFF
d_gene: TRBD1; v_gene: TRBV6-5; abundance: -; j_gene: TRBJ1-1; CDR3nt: TGTGCCAGCAGTAAGGGACAGGGGATCACTGAAGCTTTCTTT; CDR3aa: CASSKGQGITEAFF
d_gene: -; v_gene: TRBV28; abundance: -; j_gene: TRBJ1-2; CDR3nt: TGTGCCAGCAGCAATGACAACTATGGCTACACCTTC; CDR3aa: CASSNDNYGYTF
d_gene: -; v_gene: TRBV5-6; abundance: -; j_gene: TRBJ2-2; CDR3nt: TGTGCCAGCAGCTTAAACACGGGGGAGCTGTTTTTT; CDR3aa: CASSLNTGELFF
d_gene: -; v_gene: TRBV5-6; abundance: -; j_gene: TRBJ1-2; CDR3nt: TGTGCCAGCAGCACAGCCGGGAACGATGGCTACACCTTC; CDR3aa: CASSTAGNDGYTF
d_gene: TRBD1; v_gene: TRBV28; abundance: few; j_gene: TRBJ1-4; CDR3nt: TGTGTGACAGGGAGGGGAGAAAAACTGTTTTTT; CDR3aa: CVTGRGEKLFF
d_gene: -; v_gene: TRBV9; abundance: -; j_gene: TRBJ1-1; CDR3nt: TGTGCCAGCAGCGTTGACCCGTGGGCTGAAGCTTTCTTT; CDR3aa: CASSVDPWAEAFF
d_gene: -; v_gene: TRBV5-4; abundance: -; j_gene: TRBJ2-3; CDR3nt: TGTGCCAGCAGCTTGGGGGGGGCCACAGATACGCAGTATTTT; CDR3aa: CASSLGGATDTQYF
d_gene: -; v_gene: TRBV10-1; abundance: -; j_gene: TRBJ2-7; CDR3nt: TGCGCCAGCAGTGGTAAGGTTACCTACGAGCAGTACTTC; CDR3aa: CASSGKVTYEQYF
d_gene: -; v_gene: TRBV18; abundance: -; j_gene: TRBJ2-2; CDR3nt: TGTGCCAGCTCCGCCCCAGGCTCACGGGAGCTGTTTTTT; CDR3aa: CASSAPGSRELFF
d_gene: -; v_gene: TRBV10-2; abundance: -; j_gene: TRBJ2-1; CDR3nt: TGCGCCAGCAGTGAGTCCTACTCCTACAATGAGCAGTTCTTC; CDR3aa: CASSESYSYNEQFF
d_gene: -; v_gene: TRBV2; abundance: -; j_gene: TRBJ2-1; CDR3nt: TGTGCCAGCAGTTTAAGGGGGTCATGGTCCTACAATGAGCAGTTCTTC; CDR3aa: CASSLRGSWSYNEQFF
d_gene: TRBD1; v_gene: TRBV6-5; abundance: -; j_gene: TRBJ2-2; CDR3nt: TGTGCCAGCAGGGGGACAGGGCAGAACACCGGGGAGCTGTTTTTT; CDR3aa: CASRGTGQNTGELFF
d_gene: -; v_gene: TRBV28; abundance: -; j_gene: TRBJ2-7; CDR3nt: TGTGCCAGCAGTTTGGCCGGGAACTCCTACGAGCAGTACTTC; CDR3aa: CASSLAGNSYEQYF
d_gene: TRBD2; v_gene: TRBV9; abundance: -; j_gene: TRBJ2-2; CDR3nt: TGTGCCAGCAGCGGCTCCGATAGCGGGGGACTGATGTTTTTT; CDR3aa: CASSGSDSGGLMFF
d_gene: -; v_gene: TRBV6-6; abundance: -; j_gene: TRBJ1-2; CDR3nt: TGTGCCAGCAGCCTCCGGGGGGGGCAAAGCTATGGCTACACCTTC; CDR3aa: CASSLRGGQSYGYTF
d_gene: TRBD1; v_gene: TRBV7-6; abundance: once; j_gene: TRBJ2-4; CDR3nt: TGTGCCAGCAGCTTTTCCGGGACAGGGGGAAACATTCAGTACTTC; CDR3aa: CASSFSGTGGNIQYF
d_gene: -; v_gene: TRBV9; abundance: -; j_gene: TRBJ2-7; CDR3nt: TGTGCCAGCAGCCGTACAGGGGAGGGGCTCGAGCAGTACTTC; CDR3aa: CASSRTGEGLEQYF
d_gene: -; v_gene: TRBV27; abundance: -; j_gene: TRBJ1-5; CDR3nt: TGTGCCAGCAGTTTAATGAATAGCAATCAGCCCCAGCATTTT; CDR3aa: CASSLMNSNQPQHF
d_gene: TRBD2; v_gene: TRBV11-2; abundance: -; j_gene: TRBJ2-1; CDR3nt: TGTGCCAGCAGCTCCGGGACTAGCGCTTACAATGAGCAGTTCTTC; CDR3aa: CASSSGTSAYNEQFF
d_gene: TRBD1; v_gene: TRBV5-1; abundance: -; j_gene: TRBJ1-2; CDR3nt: TGCGCCAGCAGCTTGGTGGGACAGTCGTATGATGGCTACACCTTC; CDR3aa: CASSLVGQSYDGYTF